This T cell receptor beta chain is from a study of patients and donors after allogeneic stem cell transplantation. The CDR3 runs 16 residues. Unmatched junction bases numbered 11, after V lost 5 bases and J lost 4 bases. CDR1 is SGHTA, CDR2 FQGNSA, per germline. One entry per CDR3 protein results from TCRdb running MiXCR on the RT-PCR reads. The sample carries roughly 960,000 distinct CDR3 sequences, around 17% recorded once. J is TRBJ2-1 and V is TRBV7-2, with TRBD1 matching over 7 bases. The sequenced material came from blood, either unsorted or a sorted T cell fraction (not recorded which). This TCR was recovered from a human donor who was either an allogeneic HSCT recipient or a stem cell or donor lymphocyte infusion donor (not recorded which). It is not recorded whose cells these are; they may come from a transplant donor. Here the CDR3 reads CASSPSTGTNYNEQFF. DNA for the CDR3: TGTGCCAGCAGCCCTTCGACAGGGACAAATTACAATGAGCAGTTCTTC.